The clone carrying this TCR beta chain has just a few counts. Its antigen is as yet unknown. The germline V gene has CDR1 SGDLS and CDR2 YYNGEE. This CDR3 is 16 amino acids long. With 3 bases clipped from V and 3 bases from J, the junction kept 9 bases outside the gene matches. This PCR relied on a set of 60 Vbeta primers and 13 Jbeta primers. Authors' processing steps: It was a later analysis that counted tens of millions of unique TCR beta chains, of which some 10 million were shared. Profiling relied on immunoSEQ multiplex PCR, and the TCRdb table lists in-frame clones only, not all of them. V and J calls and clone size are as listed in that table; D and trimming were resolved from the DNA. The table has about 110,000 clones, roughly an eighth seen once. This record comes from a study of cytomegalovirus exposure and HLA in healthy donors. Points from the study as a whole: A prior analysis recorded that most TCR beta V segments were productive about 90% or about 30% of the time. With later analysis, a missense DCLRE1C variant became linked to TCR beta V- and J-gene trimming.

When sampled, the donors appeared nominally healthy, though they likely had unrecorded immune exposures. V and J are TRBV9 and TRBJ2-3, with 8 bases identical to TRBD2. The sequence was collected from a man aged 35 to 55 in good health and CMV-seropositive. Sequenced: PBMCs. The CDR3 here is CASSDELAAPTDTQYF. The DNA of the CDR3 is TGTGCCAGCAGCGACGAACTAGCGGCTCCAACAGATACGCAGTATTTT.